A selection of T cell receptor beta chains follows, all from one sample in a study of tumor-infiltrating lymphocytes in primary liver carcinoma. TCRdb re-derived calls from the multiplex PCR reads in MiXCR, one entry per CDR3 protein. Of roughly 22,000 distinct CDR3 sequences in the sample, more than 75% were seen once. Specimen: liver tumor tissue from sampling region 2. These receptors were taken from a woman in her twenties or thirties with primary liver carcinoma and hepatitis B virus infection. Both conserved end residues are part of each CDR3. The D gene is left open where the match is weak. Not every row has a clone size; where given, it reads once, few, many or a size class.

d_call j_call v_call clone_size cdr3_aa
. TRBJ2-4 TRBV11-2 . CASSPVLGLAKNIQYF
. TRBJ2-2 TRBV6-1 . CASSPFAARDTGELFF
. TRBJ2-3 TRBV5-4 . CVSSVDGHSPPTDTRYF
. TRBJ2-3 TRBV5-4 . CASSQPGTEADTQYF
. TRBJ1-6 TRBV4-2 once CASSQDITAVQSPHF
. TRBJ2-3 TRBV28 . CVSNLSTRTDTQYF
. TRBJ2-3 TRBV5-4 once CVSSVDGHPPRTDTQYF
. TRBJ2-5 TRBV29-1 medium-sized CSVEVGGAETQYF
. TRBJ2-3 TRBV20-1 many CSARDPSVETDTQYF
TRBD2 TRBJ2-1 TRBV7-9 . CASSFGLAGPKWNEQFF
. TRBJ2-3 TRBV6-6 . CGSSYQTGPRRTDTLYF
TRBD2 TRBJ2-5 TRBV28 . CASSTLTSGGETQNF
. TRBJ2-7 TRBV11-2 many CASSLGGTLPYEQYF
TRBD2 TRBJ2-2 TRBV11-2 . CARSSPRAGCPNTWELFF
TRBD2 TRBJ2-1 TRBV12-5 . CTSGTGTTPMDELFF
TRBD2 TRBJ2-1 TRBV11-3 . CARSRLAGGGCEQFF
TRBD2 TRBJ2-1 TRBV11-3 . CASSPLAWGGYEQFF
TRBD2 TRBJ2-1 TRBV6-5 . CASNPGTSGRAGAYNEQFF
. TRBJ1-2 TRBV6-5 . CVNSGTVNYDYTF
. TRBJ2-2 TRBV6-5 . CASSPGTWFTGELFF
TRBD1 TRBJ1-1 TRBV6-5 . CASRYRGSGRGTEASF
TRBD2 TRBJ2-1 TRBV4-1 many CARSQDPGLAGSYNEQFF
. TRBJ2-5 TRBV6-2/TRBV6-3 . CANSYSTYLTQYF
TRBD2 TRBJ2-3 TRBV6-1 many CASSQLAGLTTDTQYF
. TRBJ2-1 TRBV10-3 . CAISETIAASAYNEQVF
. TRBJ2-2 TRBV6-5 . CASSPRTRFTGELFF
. TRBJ2-7 TRBV11-3 few CVSSLDRDLSYEQYF
TRBD2 TRBJ2-7 TRBV4-3 . CACGQAVTGGHISCEQYF
. TRBJ2-3 TRBV11-2 . CAASRRGGLSTDTHYF
. TRBJ1-2 TRBV28 . CASSSEGRESYGYIF
. TRBJ2-2 TRBV5-1 . CASRFTGELFF
. TRBJ2-2 TRBV11-2 . CASSPDPQLNTVELFF
. TRBJ2-3 TRBV28 few CVSAWADTQYF
. TRBJ2-7 TRBV19 . CASSIHTRGAYEQYF
. TRBJ1-1 TRBV29-1 . CSVPSGRTTEAFF
. TRBJ2-3 TRBV4-3 large CASSQSVWLGDPDDTQYF
TRBD2 TRBJ2-3 TRBV11-2 . CASSSTFGTSWSLDTQYF
. TRBJ2-1 TRBV5-5 medium-sized CASSLRSYNEQFF
. TRBJ2-7 TRBV7-2 . CASSLSSGIYKQYF
. TRBJ2-3 TRBV2 . CTSSSGTASTDTQYF
. TRBJ1-4 TRBV11-2 . CARSPWGGKLSF
. TRBJ2-7 TRBV4-3 . CAGSHAVTGGHISYEQYF